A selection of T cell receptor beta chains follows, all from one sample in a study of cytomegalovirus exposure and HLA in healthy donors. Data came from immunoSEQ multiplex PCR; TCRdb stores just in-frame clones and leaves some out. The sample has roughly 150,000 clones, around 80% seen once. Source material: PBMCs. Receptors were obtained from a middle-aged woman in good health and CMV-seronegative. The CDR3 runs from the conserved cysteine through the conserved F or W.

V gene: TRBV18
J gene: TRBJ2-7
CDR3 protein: CASSLGTIYEQYF

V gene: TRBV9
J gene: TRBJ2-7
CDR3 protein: CASSPERSGMPYEQYF

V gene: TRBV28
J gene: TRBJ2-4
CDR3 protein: CASSSTGIDKNIQYF

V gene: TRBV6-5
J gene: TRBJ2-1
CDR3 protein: CASSYPGLLLNEQFF

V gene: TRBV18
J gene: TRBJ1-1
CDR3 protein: CASSPYHREISNEAFF

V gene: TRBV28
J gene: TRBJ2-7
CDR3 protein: CASIALLALQDEQYF

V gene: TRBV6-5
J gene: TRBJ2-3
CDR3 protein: CASSQDYSTDTQYF

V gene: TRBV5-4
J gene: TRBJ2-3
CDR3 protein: CASSWGGRGTDTQYF

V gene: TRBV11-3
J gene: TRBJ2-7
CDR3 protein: CASSPAGTRNYEQYF

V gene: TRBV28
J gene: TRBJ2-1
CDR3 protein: CASTSGGGYNEQFF

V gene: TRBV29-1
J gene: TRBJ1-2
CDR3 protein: CSILPGQGYNGYTF

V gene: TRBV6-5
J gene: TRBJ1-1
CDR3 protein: CASINGGQGAQVPFF

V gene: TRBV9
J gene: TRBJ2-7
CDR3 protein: CASSEGQGEQYF

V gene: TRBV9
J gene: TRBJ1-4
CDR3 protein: CASSVDGEAYEKLFF

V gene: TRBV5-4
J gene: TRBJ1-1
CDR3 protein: CASSPATSQGMNTEAFF

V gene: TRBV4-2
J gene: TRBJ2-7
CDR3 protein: CASSQPGGSSYEQYF

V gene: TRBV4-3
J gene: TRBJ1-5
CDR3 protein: CASSLARTGGQPQHF

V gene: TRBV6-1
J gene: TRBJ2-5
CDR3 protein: CASRGGSPGTQYF

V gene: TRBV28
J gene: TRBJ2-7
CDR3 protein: CASVNSGSNEQYF

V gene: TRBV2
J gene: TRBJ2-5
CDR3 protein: CASNPDRGIETQYF

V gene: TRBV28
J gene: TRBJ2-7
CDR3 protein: CASTPTEFRYEQYF

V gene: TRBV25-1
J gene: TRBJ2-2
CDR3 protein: CASSEFGGGSTGELFF

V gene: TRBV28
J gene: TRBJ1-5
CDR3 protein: CASIGGFNQPQHF

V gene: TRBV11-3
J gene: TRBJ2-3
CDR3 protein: CASSSHRGATQYF

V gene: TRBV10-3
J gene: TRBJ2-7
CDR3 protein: CAISRQGGTAAYEQYF

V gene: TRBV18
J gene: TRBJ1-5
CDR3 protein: CASSHTIRGDGQPQHF

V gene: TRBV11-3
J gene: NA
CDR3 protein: CASSWRSYEQYF

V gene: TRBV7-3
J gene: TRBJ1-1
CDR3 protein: CASSQGQLNTEAFF

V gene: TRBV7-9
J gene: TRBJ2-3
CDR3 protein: CASSPRGDTQYF

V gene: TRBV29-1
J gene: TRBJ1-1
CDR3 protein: CSARTSTNTEAFF

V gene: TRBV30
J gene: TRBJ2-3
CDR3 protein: CAWKPGSSDTQYF

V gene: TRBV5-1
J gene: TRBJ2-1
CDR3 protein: CASSELAGVTNEQFF

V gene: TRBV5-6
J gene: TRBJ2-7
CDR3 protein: CASSFDSGRAGRDEQYF

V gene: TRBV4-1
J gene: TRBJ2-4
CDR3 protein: CASSQEGRKNIQYF

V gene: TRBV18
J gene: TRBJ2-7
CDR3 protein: CASSRTSGRDYEQYF

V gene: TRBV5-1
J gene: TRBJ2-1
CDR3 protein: CASSLAGQGDNEQFF

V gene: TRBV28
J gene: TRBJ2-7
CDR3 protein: CASNSPRTSGSYEQYF

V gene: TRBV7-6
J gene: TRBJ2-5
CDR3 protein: CASSFARGRLETQYF

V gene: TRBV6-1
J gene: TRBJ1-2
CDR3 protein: CASRTGAAGYTF

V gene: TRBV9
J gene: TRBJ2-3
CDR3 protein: CASSVDPWAGVDTQYF

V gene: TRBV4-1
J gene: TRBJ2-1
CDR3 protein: CASSPLRGGPQNEQFF

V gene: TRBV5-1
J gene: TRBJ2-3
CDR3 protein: CASSFGRGPDTQYF

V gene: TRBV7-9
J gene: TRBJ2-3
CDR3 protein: CASSLDPGRGDSTDTQYF

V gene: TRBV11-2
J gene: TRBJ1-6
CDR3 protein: CASSLRSSYNSPLHF

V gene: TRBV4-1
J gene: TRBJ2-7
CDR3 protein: CASSQEDSTYEQYF

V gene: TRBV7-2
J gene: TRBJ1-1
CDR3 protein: CASRYGGQGNTEAFF

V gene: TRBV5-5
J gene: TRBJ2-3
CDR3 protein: CASSLGTSTSTDTQYF

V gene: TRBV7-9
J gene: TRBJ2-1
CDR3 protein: CASSLGFGAGYNEQFF

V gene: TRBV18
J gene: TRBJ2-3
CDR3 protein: CASSPRRLAEIISTDTQYF

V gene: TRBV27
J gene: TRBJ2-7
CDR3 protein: CASSLVLSSPEQYF

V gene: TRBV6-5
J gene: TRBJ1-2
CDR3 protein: CASGQGEYGYTF

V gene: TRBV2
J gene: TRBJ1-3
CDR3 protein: CASSYDRDGNTIYF

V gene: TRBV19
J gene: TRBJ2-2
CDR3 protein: CASSIKYRELNGELFF

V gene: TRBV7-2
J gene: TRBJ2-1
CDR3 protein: CASSSLAGSQESEQFF

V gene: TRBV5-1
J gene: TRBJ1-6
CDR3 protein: CASSLQQNSPLHF

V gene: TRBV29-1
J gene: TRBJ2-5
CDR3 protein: CSARQGRIQETQYF

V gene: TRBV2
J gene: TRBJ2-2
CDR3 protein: CASSDGSGPGELFF

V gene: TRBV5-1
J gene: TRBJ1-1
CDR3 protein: CASSLQGLRTEAFF

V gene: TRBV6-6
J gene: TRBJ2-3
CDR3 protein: CASSYNRGLADTQYF

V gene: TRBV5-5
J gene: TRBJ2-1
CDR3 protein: CASSPLSNEQFF